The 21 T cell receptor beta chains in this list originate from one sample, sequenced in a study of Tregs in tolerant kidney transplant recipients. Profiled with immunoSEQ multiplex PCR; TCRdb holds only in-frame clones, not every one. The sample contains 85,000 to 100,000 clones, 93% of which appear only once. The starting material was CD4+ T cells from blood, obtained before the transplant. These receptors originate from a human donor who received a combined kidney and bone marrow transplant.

CDR3 sequence: CASSPRQVSGANVLTF. The CDR3 nucleotides read TGTGCCAGCAGCCCCAGACAGGTCTCTGGGGCCAACGTCCTGACTTTC. The genes are TRBV7-8 and TRBJ2-6, with D maybe TRBD1 (6 bases). CDR1 and CDR2 from the germline V gene are SGHVS and FQNEAQ. This CDR3 region has 16 residues. The V end lost 5 bases, the J end lost 0 bases, and 11 bases lay between the germline ends.

CDR3 bases: TGTGCCAGCAGCCTTTATCCGACGAGGGAGACCCAGTACTTC. Translated: CASSLYPTRETQYF. The chain couples TRBV27 to TRBJ2-5, with D uncertain. The V end lost 6 bases, the J end lost 5 bases, and 16 bases lay between the germline ends. CDR1 and CDR2 from the germline V gene are MNHEY and SMNVEV (reference sequence). The CDR3 loop spans 14 amino acids.

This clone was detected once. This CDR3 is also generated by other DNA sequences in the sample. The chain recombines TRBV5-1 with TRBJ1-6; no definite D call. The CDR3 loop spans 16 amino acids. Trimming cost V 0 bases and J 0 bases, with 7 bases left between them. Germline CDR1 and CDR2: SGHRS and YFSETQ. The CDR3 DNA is TGCGCCAGCAGCTTGGGCGGGAGCTCCTATAATTCACCCCTCCACTTT. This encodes CASSLGGSSYNSPLHF.

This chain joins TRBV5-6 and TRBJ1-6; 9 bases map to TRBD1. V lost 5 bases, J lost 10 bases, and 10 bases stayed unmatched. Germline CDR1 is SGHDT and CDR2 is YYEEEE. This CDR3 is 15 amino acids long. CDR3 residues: CASRSDRGNPSPLHF. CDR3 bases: TGTGCCAGCAGAAGTGACAGGGGGAATCCCTCACCCCTCCACTTT.

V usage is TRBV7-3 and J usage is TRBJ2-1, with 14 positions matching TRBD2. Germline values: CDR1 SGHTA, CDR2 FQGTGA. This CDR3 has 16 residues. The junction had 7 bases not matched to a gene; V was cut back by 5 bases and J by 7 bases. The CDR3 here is CASSRPGLAGENEQFF. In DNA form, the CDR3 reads TGTGCCAGCAGCCGTCCGGGACTAGCGGGAGAAAATGAGCAGTTCTTC.

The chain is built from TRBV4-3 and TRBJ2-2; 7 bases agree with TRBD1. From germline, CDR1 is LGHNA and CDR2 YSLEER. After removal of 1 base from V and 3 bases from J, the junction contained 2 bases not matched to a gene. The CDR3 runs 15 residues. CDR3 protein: CASSQGTGDTGELFF. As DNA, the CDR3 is TGCGCCAGCAGCCAAGGTACAGGGGACACCGGGGAGCTGTTTTTT.

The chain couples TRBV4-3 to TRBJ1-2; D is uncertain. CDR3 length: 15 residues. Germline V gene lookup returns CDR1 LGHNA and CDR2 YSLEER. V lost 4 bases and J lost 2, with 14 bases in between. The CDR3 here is CASSPRRSFNYGYTF. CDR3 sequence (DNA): TGCGCCAGCAGCCCCCGGAGGTCCTTCAACTATGGCTACACCTTC.

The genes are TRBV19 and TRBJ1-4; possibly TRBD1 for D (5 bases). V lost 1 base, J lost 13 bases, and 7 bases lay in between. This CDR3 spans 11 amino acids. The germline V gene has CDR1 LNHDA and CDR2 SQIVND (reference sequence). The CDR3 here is CASSIAGSLFF. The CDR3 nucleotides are TGTGCCAGTAGTATAGCAGGGTCACTGTTTTTT.

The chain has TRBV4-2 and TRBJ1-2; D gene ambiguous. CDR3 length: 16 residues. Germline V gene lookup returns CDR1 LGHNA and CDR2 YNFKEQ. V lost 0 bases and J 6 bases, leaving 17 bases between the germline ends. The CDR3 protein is CASSQDRRRGADGYTF. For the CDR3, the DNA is TGTGCCAGCAGCCAAGATCGTCGGCGCGGTGCCGATGGCTACACCTTC.

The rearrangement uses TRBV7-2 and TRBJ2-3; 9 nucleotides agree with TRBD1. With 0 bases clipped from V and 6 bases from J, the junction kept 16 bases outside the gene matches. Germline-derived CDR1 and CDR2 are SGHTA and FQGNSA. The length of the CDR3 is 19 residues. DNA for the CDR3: TGTGCCAGCAGCTTAGCCGGGACAGGGAAATCATTGTCTTGGGATACGCAGTATTTT. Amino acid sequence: CASSLAGTGKSLSWDTQYF. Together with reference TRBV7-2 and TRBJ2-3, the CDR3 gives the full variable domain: GAGVSQSPSNKVTEKGKDVELRCDPISGHTALYWYRQSLGQGLEFLIYFQGNSAPDKSGLPSDRFSAERTGGSVSTLTIQRTQQEDSAVYLCASSLAGTGKSLSWDTQYFGPGTRLTVL.

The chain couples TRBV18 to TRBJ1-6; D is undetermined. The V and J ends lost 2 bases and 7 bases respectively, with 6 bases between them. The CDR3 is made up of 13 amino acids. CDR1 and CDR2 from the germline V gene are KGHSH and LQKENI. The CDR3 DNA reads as TGTGCCAGCTCACCAGGGAGGAATTCACCCCTCCACTTT. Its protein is CASSPGRNSPLHF. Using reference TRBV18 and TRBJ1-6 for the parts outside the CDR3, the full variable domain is NAGVMQNPRHLVRRRGQEARLRCSPMKGHSHVYWYRQLPEEGLKFMVYLQKENIIDESGMPKERFSAEFPKEGPSILRIQQVVRGDSAAYFCASSPGRNSPLHFGNGTRLTVT.

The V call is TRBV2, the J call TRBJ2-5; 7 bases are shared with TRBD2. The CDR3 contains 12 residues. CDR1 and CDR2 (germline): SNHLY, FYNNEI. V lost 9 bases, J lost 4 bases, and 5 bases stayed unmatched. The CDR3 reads CASRPGGETQYF. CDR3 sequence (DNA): TGTGCCAGTCGCCCGGGGGGAGAGACCCAGTACTTC.

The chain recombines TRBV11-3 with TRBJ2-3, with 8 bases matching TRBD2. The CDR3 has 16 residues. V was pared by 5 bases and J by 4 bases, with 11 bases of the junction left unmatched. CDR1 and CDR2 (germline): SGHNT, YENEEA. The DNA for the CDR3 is TGTGCCAGCAGCCCAGGCGGCGGGGGGTTATCAGATACGCAGTATTTT. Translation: CASSPGGGGLSDTQYF.

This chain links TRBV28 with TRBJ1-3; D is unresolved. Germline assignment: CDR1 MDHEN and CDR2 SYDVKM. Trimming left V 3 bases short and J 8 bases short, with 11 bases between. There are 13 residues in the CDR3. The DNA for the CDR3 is TGTGCCAGCAGTTTGGGAGGTGTTGACACCATATATTTT. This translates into CASSLGGVDTIYF.

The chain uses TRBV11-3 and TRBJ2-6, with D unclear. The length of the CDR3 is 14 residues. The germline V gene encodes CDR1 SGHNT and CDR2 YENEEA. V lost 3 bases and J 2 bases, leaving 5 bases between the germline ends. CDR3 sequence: CASSFPAGANVLTF. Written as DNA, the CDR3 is TGTGCCAGCAGCTTCCCAGCTGGGGCCAACGTCCTGACTTTC.

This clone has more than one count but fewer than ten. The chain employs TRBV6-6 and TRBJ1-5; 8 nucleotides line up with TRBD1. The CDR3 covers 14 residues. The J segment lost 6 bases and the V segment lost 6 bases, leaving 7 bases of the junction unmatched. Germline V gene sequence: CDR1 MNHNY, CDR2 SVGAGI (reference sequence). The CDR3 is CASRGTGEIQPQHF. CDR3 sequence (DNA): TGTGCCAGCAGAGGGACAGGAGAGATTCAGCCCCAGCATTTT.

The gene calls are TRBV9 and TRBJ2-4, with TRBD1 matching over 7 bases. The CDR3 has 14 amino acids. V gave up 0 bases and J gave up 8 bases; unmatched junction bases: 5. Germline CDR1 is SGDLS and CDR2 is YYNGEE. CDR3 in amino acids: CASSVGPGGDIQYF. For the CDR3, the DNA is TGTGCCAGCAGCGTAGGTCCAGGGGGTGACATTCAGTACTTC.

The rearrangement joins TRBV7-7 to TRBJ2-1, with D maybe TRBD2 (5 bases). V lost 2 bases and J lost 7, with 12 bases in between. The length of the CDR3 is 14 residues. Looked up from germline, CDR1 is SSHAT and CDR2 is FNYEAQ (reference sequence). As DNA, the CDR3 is TGTGCCAGCAGCTTAAGGAGCGGCTCAAATGAGCAGTTCTTC. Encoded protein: CASSLRSGSNEQFF.

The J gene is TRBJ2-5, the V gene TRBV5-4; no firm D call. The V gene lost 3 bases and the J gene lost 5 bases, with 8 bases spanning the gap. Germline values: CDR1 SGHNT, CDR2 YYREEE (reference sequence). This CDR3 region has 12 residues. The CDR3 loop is CASSSARETQYF. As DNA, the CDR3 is TGTGCCAGCAGCTCCGCTAGGGAGACCCAGTACTTC.

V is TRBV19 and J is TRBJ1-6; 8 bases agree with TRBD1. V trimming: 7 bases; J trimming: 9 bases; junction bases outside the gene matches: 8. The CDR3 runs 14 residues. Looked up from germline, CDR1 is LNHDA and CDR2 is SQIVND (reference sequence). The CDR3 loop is CASKGGQVGSPLHF. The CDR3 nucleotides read TGTGCCAGTAAGGGGGGACAGGTTGGTTCACCCCTCCACTTT.

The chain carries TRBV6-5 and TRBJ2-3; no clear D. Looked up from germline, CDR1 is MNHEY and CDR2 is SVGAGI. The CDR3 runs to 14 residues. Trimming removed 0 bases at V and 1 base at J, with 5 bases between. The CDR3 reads CASSYSSGTDTQYF. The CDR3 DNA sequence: TGTGCCAGCAGTTACTCGTCGGGCACAGATACGCAGTATTTT.